These 4 T cell receptor beta chains share one sample of origin, sequenced in a study of blood T cell repertoires in COVID-19. The repertoire was sequenced with immunoSEQ multiplex PCR; TCRdb's copy has only in-frame clones and lacks some. This sample has 100,000 to 150,000 clones, with 55% to 75% found just once. The sequenced sample was peripheral blood. The receptors shown here come from a woman in her 70s with acute or convalescent COVID-19.

The rearrangement uses TRBV7-8 and TRBJ1-5; D is uncertain. The V gene's germline CDR1 is SGHVS and CDR2 FQNEAQ. Trimming left V 1 base short and J 0 bases short, with 13 bases between. CDR3 length: 17 residues. Here the CDR3 DNA reads TGTGCCAGCAGCTTAGGTCAGGCCACTTATAGCAATCAGCCCCAGCATTTT. This codes for CASSLGQATYSNQPQHF.

V usage is TRBV5-1 and J usage is TRBJ1-3; the D gene is possibly TRBD1 (5 bases). The CDR3 runs to 16 residues. Germline V gene sequence: CDR1 SGHRS, CDR2 YFSETQ. The V and J ends lost 0 bases and 0 bases respectively, with 10 bases between them. The CDR3: CASSLVAGNSGNTIYF. The CDR3 bases are TGCGCCAGCAGCTTGGTCGCAGGGAACTCTGGAAACACCATATATTTT.

This chain connects TRBV30 to TRBJ2-7, with D tentatively TRBD1 (5 bases). V was clipped by 3 bases and J by 9 bases, with 18 bases between them. The CDR3 contains 13 residues. CDR1 and CDR2 (germline): GTSNPN, SVGIG (reference sequence). CDR3 amino acids: CAWSTGHLVGQYF. The CDR3, as DNA: TGTGCCTGGAGCACAGGACACCTAGTCGGGCAGTACTTC. Variable domain in full (rest from reference TRBV30 and TRBJ2-7): SQTIHQWPATLVQPVGSPLSLECTVEGTSNPNLYWYRQAAGRGLQLLFYSVGIGQISSEVPQNLSASRPQDRQFILSSKKLLLSDSGFYLCAWSTGHLVGQYFGPGTRLTVT.

This sequence joins TRBV11-1 and TRBJ2-2, with 7 positions matching TRBD1. The CDR3 is 14 residues long. CDR1 SGHAT and CDR2 FQDESV come from the germline V gene (reference sequence). Trimming at V came to 5 bases and at J to 1 base, leaving 1 base not matched to a gene. The CDR3 nucleotides read TGTGCCAGCAGCAGGGACAGGAACACCGGGGAGCTGTTTTTT. Translated, it gives CASSRDRNTGELFF.